The 21 T cell receptor beta chains given below trace back to one sample, sequenced in a study of vaccination and CD4 T cells after COVID-19. At the Johns Hopkins FTIC core, DNA taken from cultured CD4+ T cells was sequenced by way of the Oncomine TCR Beta short-read assay. TCRdb used MiXCR to reprocess the PCR reads, holding one entry per CDR3 protein. Of roughly 6,800 distinct CDR3 sequences in the sample, less than 30% were seen once. The treatment is: approximately 11-day PBMC culture with coronavirus spike peptide pools or control peptides (ViraFEST assay). Their specific antigens are unknown. Material: CD4+ T cells from blood, cultured in vitro, obtained after SARS-CoV-2 vaccination. The receptors come from a human donor who had recovered from COVID-19.

The chain combines TRBV20-1 with TRBJ2-7, with D perhaps given as TRBD1 or TRBD2 (5 bases each). CDR1 DFQATT and CDR2 SNEGSKA come from the germline V gene (reference sequence). Trimming took 0 bases from V and 3 from J, leaving 21 bases between them. The CDR3 spans 17 residues. CDR3 nucleotide sequence: TGCAGTGCTAGAGATGGTTTTCGAGGGGACGGAGGCTACGAGCAGTACTTC. It specifies CSARDGFRGDGGYEQYF.

This clonotype was picked up a small number of times. The chain is built from TRBV4-2 and TRBJ2-1, with 10 positions matching TRBD2. From germline, CDR1 is LGHNA and CDR2 YNFKEQ. J was trimmed by 5 bases and V by 1 base; bases with no gene match: 8. The CDR3 extends over 17 amino acids. The CDR3 coding sequence is TGTGCCAGCAGCCAAGCCAGCGGGAGGGTGGGGAACAATGAGCAGTTCTTC. Its translation is CASSQASGRVGNNEQFF.

The V and J genes are TRBV7-9 and TRBJ2-7; perhaps TRBD1 as D (6 bases). Germline CDR1 SEHNR, CDR2 FQNEAQ (reference sequence). Between the trimmed V and J ends, which lost 3 bases and 0 bases, there was a span of 15 bases. The CDR3 runs 16 residues. The CDR3 coding sequence is TGTGCCAGCAGCTTGGTACAGGGACGAAGCTCCTACGAGCAGTACTTC. This translates into CASSLVQGRSSYEQYF.

This clonotype was observed a few times. The rearrangement links TRBV7-9 to TRBJ1-1; a possible D gene is TRBD1 (6 bases). V was pared by 1 base and J by 6 bases, with 12 bases between. The CDR3 contains 14 residues. Germline V gene sequence: CDR1 SEHNR, CDR2 FQNEAQ (reference sequence). CDR3 protein: CASSLGGGSPEAFF. In DNA form, the CDR3 reads TGTGCCAGCAGCTTAGGAGGGGGTTCCCCTGAAGCTTTCTTT. Supplemented by reference TRBV7-9 and TRBJ1-1, the full variable domain reads DTGVSQNPRHKITKRGQNVTFRCDPISEHNRLYWYRQTLGQGPEFLTYFQNEAQLEKSRLLSDRFSAERPKGSFSTLEIQRTEQGDSAMYLCASSLGGGSPEAFFGQGTRLTVV.

This clonotype was seen a handful of times. J is TRBJ2-7 and V is TRBV6-1; 7 nucleotides match TRBD2. The CDR3 extends over 16 amino acids. Germline values: CDR1 MNHNS, CDR2 SASEGT. Unmatched junction bases numbered 11, after V lost 5 bases and J lost 1 base. Here the CDR3 reads CASSPGTTLSSYEQYF. DNA for the CDR3: TGTGCCAGCAGTCCCGGGACTACCCTTTCTTCCTACGAGCAGTACTTC.

The V call is TRBV7-8, the J call TRBJ1-3; D call uncertain. CDR1 is SGHVS, CDR2 FQNEAQ, per germline. V shed 2 bases and J shed 6 bases, with 5 bases lying between them. CDR3 length equals 12 residues. CDR3 DNA sequence: TGTGCCAGCAGCTTAAGCCAAAACACCATATATTTT. Its protein is CASSLSQNTIYF.

This clonotype rates as medium-sized (0.01 to 0.1%). The chain joins TRBV19 to TRBJ2-5, with 8 bases fitting TRBD1. V shed 7 bases, J shed 5 bases, and the junction held 9 bases outside the gene matches. The CDR3 spans 14 residues. In germline, CDR1 is LNHDA, CDR2 SQIVND (reference sequence). Here the CDR3 reads CASMGPGQGETQYF. CDR3 nucleotides: TGTGCCAGTATGGGGCCAGGACAGGGTGAGACCCAGTACTTC.

Relative to its sample, this clonotype is medium-sized. This CDR3 reads CASRGRASDEQYF. DNA of the CDR3: TGTGCCAGCAGGGGGAGGGCTAGCGACGAGCAGTACTTC. The chain has TRBV7-2 and TRBJ2-7; 7 bases agree with TRBD2. Trimming at V came to 6 bases and at J to 5 bases, leaving 7 bases not matched to a gene. The CDR3 contains 13 residues. The germline V gene encodes CDR1 SGHTA and CDR2 FQGNSA.

About this clonotype itself: It may be a read error: a sequence one base away is much more abundant. This chain links TRBV6-1 with TRBJ2-2; D unclear. V was trimmed by 7 bases and J by 4 bases, leaving 13 bases between them. The CDR3 contains 14 residues. Germline assignment: CDR1 MNHNS and CDR2 SASEGT. In nucleotides, the CDR3 is TGTGCCAGCAAGCAAAGCAGGACCACCGGGGAGCTGTTTTTT. It encodes CASKQSRTTGELFF.

The sample holds a few counts of this clonotype. The chain employs TRBV20-1 and TRBJ1-2, with unresolved D. The CDR3 sequence is 12 residues long. The V end was cut by 8 bases, the J end by 4 bases, with 14 bases between. Germline V gives CDR1 DFQATT, CDR2 SNEGSKA (reference sequence). The CDR3 nucleotides read TGCAGTACACCTTACCTCTCCTATGGCTACACCTTC. This sequence encodes CSTPYLSYGYTF.

This clonotype has only a few counts. The V and J genes are TRBV19 and TRBJ2-3, with 9 nucleotides matching TRBD1. The CDR3 totals 14 residues. J gave up 2 bases and V 9 bases, and 6 bases lay outside the gene matches. The V gene's germline CDR1 is LNHDA and CDR2 SQIVND (reference sequence). The CDR3 nucleotides read TGTGCCAGCTGGGACAGGGATCCCACAGATACGCAGTATTTT. Translation: CASWDRDPTDTQYF.

This clonotype is medium-sized in the sample. The CDR3 DNA reads as TGTGCCAGCAGCTCCCGACAGGGTAGCTACGAGCAGTACTTC. The encoded protein is CASSSRQGSYEQYF. The rearrangement joins TRBV7-9 to TRBJ2-7; 7 bases fit TRBD1. In germline, CDR1 is SEHNR, CDR2 FQNEAQ (reference sequence). The ends lost 4 bases at V and 3 bases at J; junction bases unmatched: 6. This CDR3 has 14 amino acids.

This chain joins TRBV6-2 or TRBV6-3 and TRBJ2-3; no firm D call. Germline loops: CDR1 MNHEY, CDR2 SVGEGT. The CDR3 contains 13 residues. Trimming stripped 6 bases from V and 4 bases from J, with 11 bases between. CDR3: CASSPEGPDTQYF. The DNA of the CDR3 is TGTGCCAGCAGCCCTGAAGGCCCAGATACGCAGTATTTT.

The chain joins TRBV6-5 to TRBJ1-1, with D maybe TRBD1 (5 bases). Per germline, CDR1 MNHEY and CDR2 SVGAGI. Trimming took 2 bases from V and 0 from J, leaving 13 bases between them. The CDR3 length is 16 residues. The CDR3 DNA reads as TGTGCCAGCAGTTACAATCAGGGCCTCATGAACACTGAAGCTTTCTTT. Encoded protein: CASSYNQGLMNTEAFF.

The chain has TRBV24-1 and TRBJ2-7; possible D gene TRBD1, 6 bases. Germline V CDR1 and CDR2: KGHDR, SFDVKD. With 6 bases removed from V and 5 bases from J, the gap between germline ends came to 22 bases. The CDR3 consists of 16 residues. In DNA form, the CDR3 reads TGTGCCACCAGTACGACAGGAAGTTTCAACATCCACGAGCAGTACTTC. Encoded protein: CATSTTGSFNIHEQYF.

In this sample, this clonotype turned up a few times. V and J are TRBV6-1 and TRBJ2-3; perhaps TRBD2 as D (5 bases). CDR3 length: 14 amino acids. CDR1 and CDR2 (germline): MNHNS, SASEGT. V gave up 7 bases and J gave up 2 bases, with 13 bases separating them. CDR3 sequence: CASTRGSFTDTQYF. The CDR3 nucleotides read TGTGCCAGCACCAGAGGGAGTTTCACAGATACGCAGTATTTT.

This clonotype was picked up a small number of times. This chain connects TRBV6-1 to TRBJ1-2; D unresolved. CDR1 is MNHNS, CDR2 SASEGT, per germline. The CDR3 runs to 14 residues. V lost 6 bases and J lost 4, with 15 bases in between. CDR3 sequence (DNA): TGTGCCAGCAGCCTACGAGTATATCCCTATGGCTACACCTTC. Translated, it gives CASSLRVYPYGYTF.

A word on this clonotype: At one of its ends the junction is not consistent with the germline gene, which may arise from a read error. This chain connects TRBV7-7 to TRBJ2-1, with TRBD2 matching over 8 bases. Germline assignment: CDR1 SSHAT and CDR2 FNYEAQ (reference sequence). CDR3 length: 15 residues. CDR3 protein: CASSLGAGVRFEQFF. Written as DNA, the CDR3 is TGTGCTAGCAGCTTAGGAGCGGGAGTTCGTTTTGAGCAGTTCTTC.

The V call is TRBV6-1, the J call TRBJ2-2, with 9 bases matching TRBD2. This CDR3 comprises 15 residues. Germline V gives CDR1 MNHNS, CDR2 SASEGT. Germline trimming cut 4 bases from V and 7 bases from J; bases unmatched to any gene: 7. Here the CDR3 reads CASSASGALGGELFF. The DNA of the CDR3 is TGTGCCAGCAGTGCTAGCGGGGCCCTAGGCGGGGAGCTGTTTTTT.

V usage is TRBV20-1 and J usage is TRBJ2-3; 8 nucleotides line up with TRBD1. CDR3 length: 15 amino acids. Germline V gives CDR1 DFQATT, CDR2 SNEGSKA (reference sequence). J gave up 6 bases and V 2 bases, and 10 bases lay outside the gene matches. CDR3 in amino acids: CSARILLDRVDTQYF. The CDR3 DNA reads as TGCAGTGCTAGAATCCTTTTGGACAGGGTGGATACGCAGTATTTT.

In its sample, this clonotype is large (0.1 to 1%). The CDR3, as DNA: TGTGCCAGCAGCGCCCGGGGGGCACAGGGCTACACCTTC. Translation gives CASSARGAQGYTF. The rearrangement joins TRBV6-1 to TRBJ1-2; D possibly corresponds to TRBD1 (6 bases). This CDR3 comprises 13 residues. The V and J ends lost 6 bases and 8 bases respectively, with 16 bases between them. Looked up from germline, CDR1 is MNHNS and CDR2 is SASEGT.